The rows below give T cell receptor beta chains drawn from one sample of a study of identical twins. Via MiXCR, TCRdb re-called the 5' RACE reads, giving one row per CDR3 protein. The table has hundreds of thousands of distinct CDR3 sequences, around 24% seen once. The sample also formed part of further work on yellow fever vaccine responses in identical twins.

What was sequenced was CD4+ T cells sorted from blood. The receptors come from a young woman in good health. CDR3s include the opening cysteine and the closing phenylalanine or tryptophan. For some rows the clone size is stated as once, few or many, or as a class when expanded; others skip it.

V gene: TRBV5-1
clone size: NA
CDR3 protein: CASSLGTGAAEQFF

V gene: TRBV20-1
clone size: many
CDR3 protein: CSARAGIWSVRDTGELFF

V gene: TRBV6-1
clone size: NA
CDR3 protein: CASSETLGRQFF

V gene: TRBV20-1
clone size: few
CDR3 protein: CSARNPTGGAGPFF

V gene: TRBV9
clone size: NA
CDR3 protein: CASSVDPTRDTQYF

V gene: TRBV20-1
clone size: NA
CDR3 protein: CSAYSRDLEKETQYF

V gene: TRBV2
clone size: few
CDR3 protein: CASSEAGRYEQYF

V gene: TRBV5-6
clone size: few
CDR3 protein: CASSLEGVVFF

V gene: TRBV20-1
clone size: few
CDR3 protein: CSAREGGSSSNQPQHF

V gene: TRBV7-3
clone size: NA
CDR3 protein: CASSLAPWRVTGELFF

V gene: TRBV2
clone size: few
CDR3 protein: CASRLRGTGSGALYNEQFF

V gene: TRBV3-1
clone size: many
CDR3 protein: CASSQVRTGELFF

V gene: TRBV20-1
clone size: NA
CDR3 protein: CSARRTSNSPLHF

V gene: TRBV4-1
clone size: few
CDR3 protein: CASRPGLAGQTTKNIQYF